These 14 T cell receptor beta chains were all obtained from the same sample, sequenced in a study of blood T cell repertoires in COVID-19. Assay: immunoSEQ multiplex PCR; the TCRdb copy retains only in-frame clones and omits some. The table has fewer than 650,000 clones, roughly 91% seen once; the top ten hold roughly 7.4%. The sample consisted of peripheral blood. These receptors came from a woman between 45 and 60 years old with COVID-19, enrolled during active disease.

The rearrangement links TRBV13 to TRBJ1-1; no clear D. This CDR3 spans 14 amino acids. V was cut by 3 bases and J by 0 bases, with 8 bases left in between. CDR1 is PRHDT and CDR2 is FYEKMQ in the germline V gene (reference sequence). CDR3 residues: CASSFPSMNTEAFF. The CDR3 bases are TGTGCCAGCAGCTTCCCTTCTATGAACACTGAAGCTTTCTTT.

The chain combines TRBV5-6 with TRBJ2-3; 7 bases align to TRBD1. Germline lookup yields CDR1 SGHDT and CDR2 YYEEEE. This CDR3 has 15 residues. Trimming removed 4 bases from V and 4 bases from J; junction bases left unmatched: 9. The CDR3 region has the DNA TGTGCCAGCAGCCAGGGTACAGGGGAAGCAGATACGCAGTATTTT. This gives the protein CASSQGTGEADTQYF.

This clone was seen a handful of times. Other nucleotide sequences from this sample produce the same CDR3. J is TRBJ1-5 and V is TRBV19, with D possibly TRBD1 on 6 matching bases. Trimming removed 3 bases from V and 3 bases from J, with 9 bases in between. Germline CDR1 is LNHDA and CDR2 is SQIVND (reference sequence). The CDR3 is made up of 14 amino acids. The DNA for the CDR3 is TGTGCCAGTAGTATTCGGGACAACAATCAGCCCCAGCATTTT. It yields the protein CASSIRDNNQPQHF.

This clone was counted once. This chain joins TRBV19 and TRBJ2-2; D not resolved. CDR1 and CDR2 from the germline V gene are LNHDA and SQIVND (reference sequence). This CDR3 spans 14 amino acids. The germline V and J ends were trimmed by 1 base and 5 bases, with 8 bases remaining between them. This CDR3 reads CASSIGTLTGELFF. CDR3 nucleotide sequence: TGTGCCAGTAGTATAGGCACTCTAACCGGGGAGCTGTTTTTT.

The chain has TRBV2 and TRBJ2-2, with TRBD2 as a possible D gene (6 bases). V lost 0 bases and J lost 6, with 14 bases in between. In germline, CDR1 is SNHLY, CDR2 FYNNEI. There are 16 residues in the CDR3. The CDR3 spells CASSEAGARRAGELFF. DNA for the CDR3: TGTGCCAGCAGTGAAGCTGGCGCAAGGAGGGCCGGGGAGCTGTTTTTT.

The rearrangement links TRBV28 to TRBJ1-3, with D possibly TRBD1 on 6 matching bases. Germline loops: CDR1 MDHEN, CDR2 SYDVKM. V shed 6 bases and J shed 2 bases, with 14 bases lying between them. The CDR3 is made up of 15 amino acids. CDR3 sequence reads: CASSPGGGTGNTIYF. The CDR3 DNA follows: TGTGCCAGCAGCCCTGGGGGGGGCACTGGAAACACCATATATTTT.

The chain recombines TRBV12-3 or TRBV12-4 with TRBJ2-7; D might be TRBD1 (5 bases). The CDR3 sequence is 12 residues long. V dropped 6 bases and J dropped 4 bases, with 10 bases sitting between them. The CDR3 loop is CASSLGHYEQYF. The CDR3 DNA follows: TGTGCCAGCAGCCTAGGACATTACGAGCAGTACTTC.

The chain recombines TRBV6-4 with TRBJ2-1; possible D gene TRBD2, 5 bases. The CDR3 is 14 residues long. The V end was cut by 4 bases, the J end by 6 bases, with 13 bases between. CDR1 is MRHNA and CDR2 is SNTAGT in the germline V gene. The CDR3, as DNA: TGTGCCAGCAGTGGCGAATCGGGGATCAATGAGCAGTTCTTC. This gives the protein CASSGESGINEQFF.

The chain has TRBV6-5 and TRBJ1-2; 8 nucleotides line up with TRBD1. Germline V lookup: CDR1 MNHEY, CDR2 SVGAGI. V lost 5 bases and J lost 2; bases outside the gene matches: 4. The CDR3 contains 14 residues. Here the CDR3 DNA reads TGTGCCAGCAGTCCCTGGGACAGGAACTATGGCTACACCTTC. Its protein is CASSPWDRNYGYTF.

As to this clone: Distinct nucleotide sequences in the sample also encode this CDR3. CDR3 nucleotide sequence: TGTGCCAGCAGCCCCCGGACAGGGGCGAACTATGGCTACACCTTC. As protein: CASSPRTGANYGYTF. This chain connects TRBV9 to TRBJ1-2; 9 bases align to TRBD1. The V segment lost 4 bases and the J segment 2 bases; nucleotides outside the gene matches: 6. The CDR3 consists of 15 residues. Germline CDR1 is SGDLS and CDR2 is YYNGEE.

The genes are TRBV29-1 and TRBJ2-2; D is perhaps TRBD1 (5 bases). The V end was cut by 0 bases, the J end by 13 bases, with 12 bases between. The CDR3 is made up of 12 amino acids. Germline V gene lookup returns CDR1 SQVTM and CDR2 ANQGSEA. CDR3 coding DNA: TGCAGCGTTGAAGATCCCCAGCAGGGGCTGTTTTTT. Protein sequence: CSVEDPQQGLFF.

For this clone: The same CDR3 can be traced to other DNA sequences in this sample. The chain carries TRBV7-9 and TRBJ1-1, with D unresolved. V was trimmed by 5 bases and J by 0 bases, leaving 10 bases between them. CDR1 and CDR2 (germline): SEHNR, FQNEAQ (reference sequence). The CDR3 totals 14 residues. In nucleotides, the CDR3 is TGTGCCAGCAGCCTCGGGGAGGTGAACACTGAAGCTTTCTTT. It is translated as CASSLGEVNTEAFF.

This chain's CDR3 is CASSPGQANYGYTF. CDR3 nucleotides: TGTGCCAGCTCACCCGGCCAGGCTAACTATGGCTACACCTTC. This chain joins TRBV18 and TRBJ1-2, with no clear D. Per the germline V gene, CDR1 is KGHSH and CDR2 is LQKENI. V shed 3 bases and J shed 0 bases, with 8 bases lying between them. CDR3 length: 14 residues.

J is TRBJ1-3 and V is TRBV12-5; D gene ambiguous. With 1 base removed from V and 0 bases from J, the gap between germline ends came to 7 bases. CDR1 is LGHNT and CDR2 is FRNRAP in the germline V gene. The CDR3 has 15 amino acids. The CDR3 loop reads CASGLDASSGNTIYF. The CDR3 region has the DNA TGTGCTAGTGGTTTGGACGCCAGCTCTGGAAACACCATATATTTT.